This TCR beta chain was sequenced in a study of blood T cell repertoires in COVID-19. Study-level information: COVID-19 samples, acute and convalescent, were from the United States, Italy and Spain. The cDNA or gDNA used as material had been derived from T cells, B-cell-depleted T cells, or PBMCs.

Per the authors' pipeline: Reference gene primers were amplified, and this amplification served to estimate nucleated cell counts. The repertoire was sequenced with immunoSEQ multiplex PCR; TCRdb's copy has only in-frame clones and lacks some. The DNA gave D and trimming, while V, J and clone size come from that table. The table includes around 250,000 clones, about four fifths detected once. Material: peripheral blood. The receptor's source is a man at least 80 years old with acute or convalescent COVID-19.

As DNA, the CDR3 is TGTGCCAGCAGTCTCCTAGCGGTAGAGAACACCGGGGAGCTGTTTTTT. Residues: CASSLLAVENTGELFF. The J gene is TRBJ2-2, the V gene TRBV2; TRBD2 aligns across 7 bases. The CDR3 sequence is 16 residues long. Germline CDR1 SNHLY, CDR2 FYNNEI. Trimming at V came to 5 bases and at J to 1 base, leaving 7 bases not matched to a gene.